Listed below are T cell receptor beta chains from one sample, sequenced in a study of T-cell reconstitution after alpha-beta-depleted transplantation in children. One entry per CDR3 protein, called by TCRdb with MiXCR from the PCR reads. The sample consists of some 590,000 distinct CDR3 sequences, roughly a tenth of them appearing once. The source material was PBMCs from the stem cell graft donor, sampled from the stem cell graft. The receptors come from a human donor who donated a stem cell graft to a child with acute myeloid leukemia. Each CDR3 is given with its conserved first and last residue. D genes are given only for firm matches. Size is omitted from some rows. Given values are once, few, many or a class for expanded clones.

cdr3_aa: CANSQAGVYSNQPQHF
cdr3_nt: TGTGCCAACTCCCAGGCCGGGGTCTATAGCAATCAGCCCCAGCATTTT
clone_size: .
d_call: .
j_call: TRBJ1-5
v_call: TRBV10-3

cdr3_aa: CSATSINSYNEQFF
cdr3_nt: TGCAGTGCTACCAGTATTAACTCCTACAATGAGCAGTTCTTC
clone_size: many
d_call: .
j_call: TRBJ2-1
v_call: TRBV20-1

cdr3_aa: CASSYDSSNQPQHF
cdr3_nt: TGTGCCAGCAGTTACGACAGCAGCAATCAGCCCCAGCATTTT
clone_size: .
d_call: .
j_call: TRBJ1-5
v_call: TRBV7-9

cdr3_aa: CASRSGPGSYEQYF
cdr3_nt: TGTGCCAGCAGGTCAGGCCCCGGGTCCTACGAGCAGTACTTC
clone_size: .
d_call: .
j_call: TRBJ2-7
v_call: TRBV28

cdr3_aa: CASTPGQGYEKLFF
cdr3_nt: TGCGCCAGCACGCCGGGACAGGGCTATGAAAAACTGTTTTTT
clone_size: few
d_call: TRBD1
j_call: TRBJ1-4
v_call: TRBV5-1

cdr3_aa: CASSFEGGFANEQFF
cdr3_nt: TGTGCCAGCAGTTTCGAGGGCGGTTTTGCCAATGAGCAGTTCTTC
clone_size: .
d_call: .
j_call: TRBJ2-1
v_call: TRBV5-4

cdr3_aa: CASSPPLAGEQGNEQFF
cdr3_nt: TGTGCCAGCTCACCACCGCTAGCGGGAGAACAAGGCAATGAGCAGTTCTTC
clone_size: .
d_call: TRBD2
j_call: TRBJ2-1
v_call: TRBV18

cdr3_aa: CASSDPDRGRAYEQYF
cdr3_nt: TGTGCCAGCAGTGACCCGGACAGGGGGCGAGCCTACGAGCAGTACTTC
clone_size: few
d_call: TRBD1
j_call: TRBJ2-7
v_call: TRBV6-1

cdr3_aa: CATSRDIGTIEGYTF
cdr3_nt: TGTGCCACCAGCAGAGATATAGGCACCATAGAGGGCTACACCTTC
clone_size: .
d_call: .
j_call: TRBJ1-2
v_call: TRBV15

cdr3_aa: CSVERSGRIHRWTQYF
cdr3_nt: TGCAGCGTTGAACGGAGCGGGAGAATCCACCGGTGGACCCAGTACTTC
clone_size: few
d_call: TRBD2
j_call: TRBJ2-5
v_call: TRBV29-1

cdr3_aa: CASSPRLEQYF
cdr3_nt: TGTGCCAGCTCACCTCGACTAGAGCAGTACTTC
clone_size: few
d_call: .
j_call: TRBJ2-7
v_call: TRBV18

cdr3_aa: CSARDEGVIYEQYF
cdr3_nt: TGCAGTGCTAGAGATGAAGGAGTGATCTACGAGCAGTACTTC
clone_size: few
d_call: .
j_call: TRBJ2-7
v_call: TRBV20-1

cdr3_aa: CASSQDGGPPLDEQFF
cdr3_nt: TGTGCCAGCAGCCAAGATGGCGGTCCCCCTTTAGATGAGCAGTTCTTC
clone_size: .
d_call: .
j_call: TRBJ2-1
v_call: TRBV3-1

cdr3_aa: CASSYSPSSGRRNEQFF
cdr3_nt: TGTGCCAGCAGTTACTCCCCTTCTAGCGGGAGGCGTAATGAGCAGTTCTTC
clone_size: .
d_call: TRBD2
j_call: TRBJ2-1
v_call: TRBV6-8

cdr3_aa: CASTQIPGGPSGETQYF
cdr3_nt: TGTGCCAGCACCCAGATCCCGGGAGGGCCGTCGGGAGAGACCCAGTACTTC
clone_size: few
d_call: TRBD2
j_call: TRBJ2-5
v_call: TRBV6-5

cdr3_aa: CASSPRTSIDTQYF
cdr3_nt: TGTGCCAGCAGCCCCCGGACTAGCATAGATACGCAGTATTTT
clone_size: .
d_call: TRBD2
j_call: TRBJ2-3
v_call: TRBV7-2

cdr3_aa: CASSEWTTGGEQYF
cdr3_nt: TGTGCCAGCAGTGAATGGACTACTGGGGGCGAGCAGTACTTC
clone_size: many
d_call: .
j_call: TRBJ2-7
v_call: TRBV6-1

cdr3_aa: CAISESETLGRDQPQHF
cdr3_nt: TGTGCCATCAGTGAGTCCGAGACATTGGGCAGAGATCAGCCCCAGCATTTT
clone_size: few
d_call: .
j_call: TRBJ1-5
v_call: TRBV10-3

cdr3_aa: CSAGQVGYEQYF
cdr3_nt: TGCAGCGCCGGACAGGTTGGCTACGAGCAGTACTTC
clone_size: .
d_call: TRBD1
j_call: TRBJ2-7
v_call: TRBV29-1

cdr3_aa: CASSPLGTGNSPLHF
cdr3_nt: TGTGCCAGCTCACCACTCGGGACAGGGAATTCACCCCTCCACTTT
clone_size: few
d_call: TRBD1
j_call: TRBJ1-6
v_call: TRBV18

cdr3_aa: CASSLPGWEQFF
cdr3_nt: TGCGCCAGCAGCTTGCCCGGATGGGAGCAGTTCTTC
clone_size: few
d_call: .
j_call: TRBJ2-1
v_call: TRBV5-1

cdr3_aa: CASSLIKGAGNTIYF
cdr3_nt: TGTGCCAGCAGCCTCATAAAGGGCGCTGGAAACACCATATATTTT
clone_size: many
d_call: .
j_call: TRBJ1-3
v_call: TRBV11-2

cdr3_aa: CASSLEAVSGYTF
cdr3_nt: TGCGCCAGCAGCTTGGAAGCGGTTTCTGGCTACACCTTC
clone_size: many
d_call: .
j_call: TRBJ1-2
v_call: TRBV5-1

cdr3_aa: CASSLEGAALEAFF
cdr3_nt: TGTGCCAGCAGCTTAGAAGGGGCTGCTCTTGAAGCTTTCTTT
clone_size: many
d_call: .
j_call: TRBJ1-1
v_call: TRBV7-2

cdr3_aa: CASSLGSISYNEQFF
cdr3_nt: TGTGCCAGCAGCTTGGGAAGCATCTCCTACAATGAGCAGTTCTTC
clone_size: many
d_call: .
j_call: TRBJ2-1
v_call: TRBV5-6

cdr3_aa: CSARDRGLTYEQYF
cdr3_nt: TGCAGTGCTCGGGACAGGGGCTTAACCTACGAGCAGTACTTC
clone_size: .
d_call: TRBD1
j_call: TRBJ2-7
v_call: TRBV20-1

cdr3_aa: CASSKGFMNTEAFF
cdr3_nt: TGTGCCAGCAGCAAGGGTTTTATGAACACTGAAGCTTTCTTT
clone_size: .
d_call: .
j_call: TRBJ1-1
v_call: TRBV7-9

cdr3_aa: CASTYTGTSGRDEQFF
cdr3_nt: TGTGCCAGTACCTATACCGGGACTAGCGGGAGGGATGAGCAGTTCTTC
clone_size: many
d_call: TRBD2
j_call: TRBJ2-1
v_call: TRBV6-5